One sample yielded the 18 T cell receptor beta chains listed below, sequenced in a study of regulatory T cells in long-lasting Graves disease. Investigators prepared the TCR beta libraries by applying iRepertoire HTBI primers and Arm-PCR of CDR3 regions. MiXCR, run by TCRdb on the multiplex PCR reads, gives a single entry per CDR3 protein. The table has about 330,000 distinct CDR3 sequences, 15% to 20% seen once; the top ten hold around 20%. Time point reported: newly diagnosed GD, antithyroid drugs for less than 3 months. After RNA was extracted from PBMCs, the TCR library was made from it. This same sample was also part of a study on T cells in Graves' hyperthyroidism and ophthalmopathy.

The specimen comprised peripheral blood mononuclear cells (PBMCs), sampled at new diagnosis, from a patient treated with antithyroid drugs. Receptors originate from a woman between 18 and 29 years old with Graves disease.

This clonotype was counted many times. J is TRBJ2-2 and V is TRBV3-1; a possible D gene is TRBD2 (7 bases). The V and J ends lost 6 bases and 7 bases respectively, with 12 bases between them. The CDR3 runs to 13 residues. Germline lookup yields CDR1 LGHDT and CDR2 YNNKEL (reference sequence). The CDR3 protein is CASRPGGGGELFF. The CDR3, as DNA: TGTGCCAGCAGGCCGGGGGGCGGCGGGGAGCTGTTTTTT.

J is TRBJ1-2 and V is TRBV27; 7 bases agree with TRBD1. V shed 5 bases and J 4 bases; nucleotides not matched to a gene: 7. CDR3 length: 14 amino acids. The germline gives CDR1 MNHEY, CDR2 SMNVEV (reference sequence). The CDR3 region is CASSPDRRLYGYTF. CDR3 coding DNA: TGTGCCAGCAGTCCGGACAGGAGGCTCTATGGCTACACCTTC.

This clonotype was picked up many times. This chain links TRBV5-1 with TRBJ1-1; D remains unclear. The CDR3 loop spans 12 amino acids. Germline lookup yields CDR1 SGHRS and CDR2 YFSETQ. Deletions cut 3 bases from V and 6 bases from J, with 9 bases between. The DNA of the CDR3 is TGCGCCAGCAGCTCAGACATGGCTGAAGCTTTCTTT. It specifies CASSSDMAEAFF.

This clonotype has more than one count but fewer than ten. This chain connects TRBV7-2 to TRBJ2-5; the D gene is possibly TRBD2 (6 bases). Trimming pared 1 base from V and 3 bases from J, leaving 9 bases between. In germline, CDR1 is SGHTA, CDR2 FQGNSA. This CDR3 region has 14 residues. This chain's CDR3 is CASSLGLVEETQYF. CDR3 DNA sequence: TGTGCCAGCAGCTTAGGACTAGTAGAAGAGACCCAGTACTTC.

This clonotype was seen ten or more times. CDR3: CASSLPSGSTDTQYF. CDR3 DNA sequence: TGTGCCAGCAGCTTACCTAGCGGGAGCACAGATACGCAGTATTTT. The chain has TRBV7-9 and TRBJ2-3, with 8 bases fitting TRBD2. Germline-derived CDR1 and CDR2 are SEHNR and FQNEAQ (reference sequence). This CDR3 has 15 amino acids. V lost 2 bases and J lost 0; bases outside the gene matches: 1.

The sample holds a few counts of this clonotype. CDR3 in amino acids: CASRADVTSKRPYTF. The CDR3 coding sequence is TGCGCCAGCAGAGCCGACGTAACATCCAAGCGGCCCTACACCTTC. V usage is TRBV5-1 and J usage is TRBJ1-2; D is ambiguous. The V end lost 5 bases, the J end lost 10 bases, and 24 bases lay between the germline ends. The CDR3 is made up of 15 amino acids. The V gene's germline CDR1 is SGHRS and CDR2 YFSETQ.

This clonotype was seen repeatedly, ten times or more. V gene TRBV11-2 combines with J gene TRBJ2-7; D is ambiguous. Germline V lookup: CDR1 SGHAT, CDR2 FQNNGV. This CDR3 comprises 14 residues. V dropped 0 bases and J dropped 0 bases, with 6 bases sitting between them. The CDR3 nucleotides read TGTGCCAGCAGCTTAGAGCTTAGCTCCTACGAGCAGTACTTC. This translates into CASSLELSSYEQYF. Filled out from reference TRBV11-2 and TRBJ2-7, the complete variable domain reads EAGVAQSPRYKIIEKRQSVAFWCNPISGHATLYWYQQILGQGPKLLIQFQNNGVVDDSQLPKDRFSAERLKGVDSTLKIQPAKLEDSAVYLCASSLELSSYEQYFGPGTRLTVT.

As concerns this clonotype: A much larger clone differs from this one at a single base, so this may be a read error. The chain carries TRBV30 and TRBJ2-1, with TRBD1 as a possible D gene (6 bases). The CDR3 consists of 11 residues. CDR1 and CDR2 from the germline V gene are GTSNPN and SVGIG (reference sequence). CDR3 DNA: TGTGCGCGGACAGCATACAATGAGCAGCTCTTC. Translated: CARTAYNEQLF.

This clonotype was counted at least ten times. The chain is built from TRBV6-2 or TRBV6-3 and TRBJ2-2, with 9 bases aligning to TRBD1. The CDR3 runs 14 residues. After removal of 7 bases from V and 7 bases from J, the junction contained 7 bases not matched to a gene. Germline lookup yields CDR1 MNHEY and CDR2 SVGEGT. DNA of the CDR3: TGTGCCAGCAAACAGGGGGCGCATAACGGGGAGCTGTTTTTT. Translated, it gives CASKQGAHNGELFF.

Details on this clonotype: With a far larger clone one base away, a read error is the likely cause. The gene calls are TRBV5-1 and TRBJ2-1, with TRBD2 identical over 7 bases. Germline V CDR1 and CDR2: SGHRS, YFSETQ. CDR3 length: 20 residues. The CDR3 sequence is CASSLTQPQTQRGVYNEQFF. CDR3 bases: TGTGCCAGCAGCTTAACACAACCCCAAACCCAGCGGGGCGTCTACAATGAGCAGTTCTTC.

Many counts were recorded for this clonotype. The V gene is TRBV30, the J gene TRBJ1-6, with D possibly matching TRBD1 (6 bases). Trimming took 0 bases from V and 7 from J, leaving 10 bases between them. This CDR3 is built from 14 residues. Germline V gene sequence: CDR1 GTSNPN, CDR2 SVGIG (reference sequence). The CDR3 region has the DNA TGTGCCTGGAGTGTAACAGGGAGGAATTCACCCCTCCACTTT. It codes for CAWSVTGRNSPLHF.

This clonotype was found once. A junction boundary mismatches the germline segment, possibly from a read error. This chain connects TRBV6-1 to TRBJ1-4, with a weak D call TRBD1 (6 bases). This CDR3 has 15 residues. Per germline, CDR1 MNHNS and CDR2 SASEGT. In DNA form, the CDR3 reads TGTGCCATCAGTGAATTATGGGGGCCTAATGAAAATCTGTTTTTT. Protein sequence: CAISELWGPNENLFF.

In DNA form, the CDR3 reads TGTGCCAGCAGCGTAACCGGCGTATCGTATGGAAACACCATATATTTT. Its protein is CASSVTGVSYGNTIYF. The genes are TRBV9 and TRBJ1-3; D is unresolved. Germline CDR1 SGDLS, CDR2 YYNGEE. V was shortened by 1 base and J by 3 bases, with 14 bases between the two germline ends. CDR3 size: 16 residues.

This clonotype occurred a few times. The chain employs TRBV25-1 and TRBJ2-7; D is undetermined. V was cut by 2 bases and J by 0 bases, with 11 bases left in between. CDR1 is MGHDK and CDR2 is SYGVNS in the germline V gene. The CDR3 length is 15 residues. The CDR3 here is CASSEPGSRSYEQYF. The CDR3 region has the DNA TGTGCCAGCAGTGAACCCGGTTCTCGCTCCTACGAGCAGTACTTC.

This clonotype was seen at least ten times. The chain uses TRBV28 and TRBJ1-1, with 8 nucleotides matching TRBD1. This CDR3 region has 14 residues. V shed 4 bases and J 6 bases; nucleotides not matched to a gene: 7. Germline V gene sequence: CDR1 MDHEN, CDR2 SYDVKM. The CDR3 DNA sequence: TGTGCCAGCAGTTGGAGGGACAGGCGCTCTGAAGCTTTCTTT. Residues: CASSWRDRRSEAFF.

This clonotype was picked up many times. CDR3 coding DNA: TGTGCCAGCAGCCCTTCGTCCGGACAGGGGGCCCACGAGCAGTACTTC. It specifies CASSPSSGQGAHEQYF. The chain couples TRBV7-3 to TRBJ2-7; 11 nucleotides agree with TRBD1. V shed 5 bases, J shed 5 bases, and the junction held 11 bases outside the gene matches. The CDR3 is 16 amino acids. CDR1 is SGHTA, CDR2 FQGTGA, per germline.

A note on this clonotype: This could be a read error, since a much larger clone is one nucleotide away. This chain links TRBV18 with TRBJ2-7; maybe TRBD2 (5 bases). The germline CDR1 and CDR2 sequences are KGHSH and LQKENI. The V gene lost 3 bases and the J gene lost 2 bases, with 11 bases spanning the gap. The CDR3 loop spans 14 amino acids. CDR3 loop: CASSPWGATYEQYF. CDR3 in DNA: TGTGCCAGCTCACCGTGGGGAGCAACCTACGAGCAGTACTTC.

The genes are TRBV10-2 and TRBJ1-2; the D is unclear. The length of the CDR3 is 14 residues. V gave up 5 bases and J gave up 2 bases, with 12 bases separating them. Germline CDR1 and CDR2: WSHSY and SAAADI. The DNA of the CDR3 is TGCGCCAGCAGTATCGAGACCGTAAACTATGGCTACACCTTC. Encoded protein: CASSIETVNYGYTF.